This T cell receptor (beta chain) is drawn from a study of CD8 T cells in ankylosing spondylitis. CDR1 and CDR2 (germline): SGHAT, FQNNGV. The ends lost 5 bases at V and 9 bases at J; junction bases unmatched: 7. The CDR3 runs to 14 residues. General observations from the study: Apparently characteristic of ankylosing spondylitis blood was a TCR beta motif (about 8 highly homologous variants).

TCRdb re-called the 5' RACE reads through MiXCR, storing one row per CDR3 protein. Of fewer than 35,000 distinct CDR3 sequences listed, around 30% are singletons. As concerns this clonotype: Antigen: not known.

The gene calls are TRBV11-2 and TRBJ2-7; 13 bases are a match to TRBD2. Sequencing was done on a sample of synovial fluid, either unsorted or a sorted T cell fraction (not recorded which). The source of this sequence is a male donor with ankylosing spondylitis. The CDR3 region has the DNA TGTGCCAGCAGCCTCGGGACTAGCGGGACGAGGCAGTACTTC. This sequence encodes CASSLGTSGTRQYF.